This T cell receptor beta chain was identified during a study of T cells after yellow fever vaccination. Study findings and constraints: On re-exposure, the response was weaker but peaked faster, at day 5 versus 15. In post-booster samples, most primary-vaccination clones reappeared (around 95% CD4, roughly 88% CD8). Clonotype sharing between CD4 and CD8 compartments was small.

V was cut by 4 bases and J by 0 bases, with 14 bases left in between. The germline gives CDR1 SGHKS, CDR2 YYEKEE (reference sequence). There are 15 residues in the CDR3. The sample holds a few counts of this clonotype. Its specificity is unknown. The study made its TCR cDNA through 5'RACE template switching. That step introduced a universal primer site along with UMIs. TCRdb re-analysed the 5' RACE reads in MiXCR, keeping a single row per CDR3 protein. The sample consists of about 130,000 distinct CDR3 sequences, approximately 9% of them appearing once. The receptor was derived from a man aged 18 to 29 who received the YFV17D yellow fever vaccine. Sequencing was performed on CD8+ T cells sorted from PBMCs, taken on the day of the yellow fever booster vaccination. This chain links TRBV5-5 with TRBJ2-7; D is possibly TRBD1 (6 bases). The chain's CDR3 is CASSPRQEFSYEQYF. The CDR3 DNA follows: TGTGCCAGCAGCCCACGACAGGAGTTCTCCTACGAGCAGTACTTC.